This section outlines one T cell receptor (beta chain) sequence together with its context. The data are from a study of Ad26.COV2.S vaccination and SARS-CoV-2 variants. The CDR3 runs 16 residues. Per the germline V gene, CDR1 is SGDLS and CDR2 is YYNGEE. V lost 0 bases, J lost 4 bases, and 9 bases stayed unmatched. As to treatment: around 19 received Ad26.COV2.S at low or high dose, single or two shots; 5 received placebo; per-sample allocation not given. After the first vaccine or placebo injection, samples were drawn on day 63. Expressing Wuhan-strain SARS-CoV-2 spike, an Ad26 vector served as the vaccine. Libraries were prepared by immunoSEQ multiplex PCR; TCRdb keeps only in-frame clonotypes and omits some of them. Of approximately 300,000 clones listed, around 83% are singletons.

This sequence was found in a person aged 18-65 years who received the Ad26.COV2.S COVID-19 vaccine or a placebo. The gene calls are TRBV9 and TRBJ2-5; 7 nucleotides align to TRBD1. Specimen: peripheral blood, collected in a trial of Ad26.COV2.S vaccine versus placebo. Written as DNA, the CDR3 is TGTGCCAGCAGCGTAGATTCTGGAAACAGGGGAGAGACCCAGTACTTC. It codes for CASSVDSGNRGETQYF.